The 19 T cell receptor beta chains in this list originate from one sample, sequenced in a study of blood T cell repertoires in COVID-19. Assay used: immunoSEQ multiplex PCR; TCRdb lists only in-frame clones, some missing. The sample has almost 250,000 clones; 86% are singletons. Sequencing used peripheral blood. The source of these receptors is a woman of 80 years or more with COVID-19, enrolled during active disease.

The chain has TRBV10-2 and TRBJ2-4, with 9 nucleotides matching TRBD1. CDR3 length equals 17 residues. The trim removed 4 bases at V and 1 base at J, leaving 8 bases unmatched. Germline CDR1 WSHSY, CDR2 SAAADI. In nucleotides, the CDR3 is TGCGCCAGCAGTGGCTCCGGGACAGGGAGGGCCAAAAACATTCAGTACTTC. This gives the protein CASSGSGTGRAKNIQYF.

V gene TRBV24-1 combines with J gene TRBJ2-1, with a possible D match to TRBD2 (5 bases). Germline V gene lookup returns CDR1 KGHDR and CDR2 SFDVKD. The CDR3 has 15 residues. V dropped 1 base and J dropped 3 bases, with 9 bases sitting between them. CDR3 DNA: TGTGCCACCAGTGATTTCGGGAAAGTCTACAATGAGCAGTTCTTC. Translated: CATSDFGKVYNEQFF.

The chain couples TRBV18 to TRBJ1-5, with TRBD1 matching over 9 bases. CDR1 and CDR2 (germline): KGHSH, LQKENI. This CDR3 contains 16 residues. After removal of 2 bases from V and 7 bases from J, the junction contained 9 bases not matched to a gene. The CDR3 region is CASSPEQGAVGQPQHF. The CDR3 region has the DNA TGTGCCAGCTCACCAGAACAGGGGGCCGTCGGGCAGCCCCAGCATTTT.

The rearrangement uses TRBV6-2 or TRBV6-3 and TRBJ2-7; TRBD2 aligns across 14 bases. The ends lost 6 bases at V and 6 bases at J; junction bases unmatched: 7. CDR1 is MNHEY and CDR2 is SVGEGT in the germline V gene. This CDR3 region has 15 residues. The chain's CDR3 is CASSAGTSGGGEQYF. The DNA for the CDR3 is TGTGCCAGCAGCGCCGGGACTAGCGGGGGTGGCGAGCAGTACTTC.

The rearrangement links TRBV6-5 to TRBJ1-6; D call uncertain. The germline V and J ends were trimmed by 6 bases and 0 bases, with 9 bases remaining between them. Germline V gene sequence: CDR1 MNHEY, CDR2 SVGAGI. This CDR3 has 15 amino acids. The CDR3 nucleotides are TGTGCCAGCAGAGGACTAAGCTCCTATAATTCACCCCTCCACTTT. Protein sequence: CASRGLSSYNSPLHF.

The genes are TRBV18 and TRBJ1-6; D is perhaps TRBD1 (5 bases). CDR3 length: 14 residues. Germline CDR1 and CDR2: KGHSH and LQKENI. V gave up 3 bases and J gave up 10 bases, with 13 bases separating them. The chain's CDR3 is CASSPKAGLSPLHF. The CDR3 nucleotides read TGTGCCAGCTCACCGAAGGCAGGGTTGTCACCCCTCCACTTT.

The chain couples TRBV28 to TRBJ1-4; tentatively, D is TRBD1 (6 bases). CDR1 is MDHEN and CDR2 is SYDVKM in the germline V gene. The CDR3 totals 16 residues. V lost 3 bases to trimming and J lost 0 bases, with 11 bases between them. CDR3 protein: CASSLRGQTTNEKLFF. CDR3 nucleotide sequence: TGTGCCAGCAGTTTGAGAGGACAGACAACTAATGAAAAACTGTTTTTT.

The CDR3 spells CASSTDGTGDGYTF. In DNA form, the CDR3 reads TGTGCCAGCAGCACCGACGGGACAGGGGATGGCTACACCTTC. The chain couples TRBV4-2 to TRBJ1-2; 10 bases fit TRBD1. The V segment lost 5 bases and the J segment 6 bases; nucleotides outside the gene matches: 6. Germline V gives CDR1 LGHNA, CDR2 YNFKEQ. The CDR3 sequence is 14 residues long.

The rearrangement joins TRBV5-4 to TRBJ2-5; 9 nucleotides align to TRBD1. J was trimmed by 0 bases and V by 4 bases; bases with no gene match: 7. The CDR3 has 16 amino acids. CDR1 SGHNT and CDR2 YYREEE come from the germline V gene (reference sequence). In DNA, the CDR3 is TGTGCCAGCAGCATTCGGACAGGGGTGAACCAAGAGACCCAGTACTTC. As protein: CASSIRTGVNQETQYF.

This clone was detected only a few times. The CDR3 reads CASSDSPGFITEAFF. In DNA form, the CDR3 reads TGTGCCAGCAGTGACTCCCCAGGGTTTATCACTGAAGCTTTCTTT. The chain joins TRBV6-4 to TRBJ1-1; tentatively, D is TRBD1 (5 bases). The CDR3 has 15 amino acids. The germline V and J ends were trimmed by 0 bases and 4 bases, with 12 bases remaining between them. Germline V gene lookup returns CDR1 MRHNA and CDR2 SNTAGT.

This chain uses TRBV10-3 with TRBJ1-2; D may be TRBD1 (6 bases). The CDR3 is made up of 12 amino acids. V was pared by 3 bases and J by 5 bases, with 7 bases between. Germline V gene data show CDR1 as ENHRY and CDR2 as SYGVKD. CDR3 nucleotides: TGTGCCATCAGTGAAGGGGGATATGGCTACACCTTC. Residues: CAISEGGYGYTF.

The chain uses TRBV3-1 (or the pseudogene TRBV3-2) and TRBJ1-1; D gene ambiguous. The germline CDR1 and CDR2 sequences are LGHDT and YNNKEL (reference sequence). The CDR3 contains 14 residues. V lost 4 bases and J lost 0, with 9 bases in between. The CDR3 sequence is CASSPGAMNTEAFF. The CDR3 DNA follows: TGTGCCAGCAGCCCCGGAGCCATGAACACTGAAGCTTTCTTT.

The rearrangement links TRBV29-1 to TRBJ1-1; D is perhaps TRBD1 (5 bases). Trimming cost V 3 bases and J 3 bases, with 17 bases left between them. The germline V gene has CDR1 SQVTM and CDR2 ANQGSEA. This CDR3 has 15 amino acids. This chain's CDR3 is CSVEQLKGRYTEAFF. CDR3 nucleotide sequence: TGCAGCGTTGAGCAATTAAAGGGGAGGTACACTGAAGCTTTCTTT.

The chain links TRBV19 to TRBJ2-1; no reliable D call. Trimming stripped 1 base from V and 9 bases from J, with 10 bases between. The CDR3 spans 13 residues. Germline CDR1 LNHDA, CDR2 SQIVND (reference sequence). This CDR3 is CASSIGGHLEQFF. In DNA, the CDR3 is TGTGCCAGTAGTATAGGTGGGCACCTTGAGCAGTTCTTC.

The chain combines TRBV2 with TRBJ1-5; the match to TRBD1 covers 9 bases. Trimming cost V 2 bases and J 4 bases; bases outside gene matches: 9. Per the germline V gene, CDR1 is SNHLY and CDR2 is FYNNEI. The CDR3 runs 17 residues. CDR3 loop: CASSEMWGQGPNQPQHF. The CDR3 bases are TGTGCCAGCAGTGAAATGTGGGGACAGGGTCCAAATCAGCCCCAGCATTTT.

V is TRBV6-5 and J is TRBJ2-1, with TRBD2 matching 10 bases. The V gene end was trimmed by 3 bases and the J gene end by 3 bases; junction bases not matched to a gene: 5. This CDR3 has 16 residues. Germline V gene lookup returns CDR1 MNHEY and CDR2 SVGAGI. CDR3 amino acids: CASSYGVAGGYNEQFF. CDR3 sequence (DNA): TGTGCCAGCAGTTATGGAGTAGCGGGGGGCTACAATGAGCAGTTCTTC.

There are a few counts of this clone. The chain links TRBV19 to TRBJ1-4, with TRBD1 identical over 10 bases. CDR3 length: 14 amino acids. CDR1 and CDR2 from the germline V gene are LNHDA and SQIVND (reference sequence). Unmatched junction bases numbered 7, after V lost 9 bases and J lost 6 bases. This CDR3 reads CASNPGTGDEKLFF. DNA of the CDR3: TGTGCCAGCAATCCCGGGACAGGGGATGAAAAACTGTTTTTT.

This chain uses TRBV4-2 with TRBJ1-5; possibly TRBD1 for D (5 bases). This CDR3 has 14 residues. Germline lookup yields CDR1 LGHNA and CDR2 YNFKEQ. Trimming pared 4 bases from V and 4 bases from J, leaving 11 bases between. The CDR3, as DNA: TGTGCCAGCAGCCCGGAGCGGGGGAATCAGCCCCAGCATTTT. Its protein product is CASSPERGNQPQHF.

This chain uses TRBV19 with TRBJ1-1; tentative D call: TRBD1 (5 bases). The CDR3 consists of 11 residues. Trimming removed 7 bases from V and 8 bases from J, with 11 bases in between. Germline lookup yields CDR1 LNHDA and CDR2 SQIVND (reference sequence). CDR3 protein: CASTLGHEAFF. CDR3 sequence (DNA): TGTGCCAGTACCTTAGGACACGAAGCTTTCTTT.